This TCR beta chain stems from a study of tissue T cells after allogeneic stem cell transplantation. The CDR3 is 15 residues long. Germline assignment: CDR1 SGHLS and CDR2 HYDKME. V lost 2 bases and J lost 6; bases outside the gene matches: 6. Assay used: immunoSEQ multiplex PCR; TCRdb lists only in-frame clones, some missing. The repertoire consists of over 45,000 clones, with approximately 73% occurring once and the leading ten covering around 0.5%. On this clone itself: Gene names follow the mouse nomenclature. Sequencing ends 1 residue short of the CDR3 end; the germline J gene provides the rest.

The chain couples TRBV12-2 to TRBJ2-1; TRBD2 agrees at 10 bases. The TCR comes from a pool of C57BL/6 mice in good health. The sequenced sample was sorted cells pooled from one or two spleens. The CDR3: CASSPRLGGFAEQFF. The CDR3 DNA, read in part, is TGTGCCAGCTCTCCGAGACTGGGGGGCTTTGCTGAGCAGTTC.